The 12 T cell receptor beta chains in this list originate from one sample, sequenced in a study of blood T cells in healthy people across ages. With a J-beta primer mix and a sample-barcoded 5' primer, a second PCR ran 7 to 11 cycles. MiXCR was run by TCRdb on the 5' RACE reads, yielding one entry per CDR3 protein. This sample has roughly 560,000 distinct CDR3 sequences; 24% occur once, and the top ten carry under 9%. The data were also submitted as part of a second study, on T cells of mothers and their children.

Sequenced material: blood. All receptors come from a boy younger than 18 in good health.

The CDR3 bases are TGTGCCAGCAACTTAGCAGGGGAGACCCAGTACTTC. Its protein is CASNLAGETQYF. The rearrangement uses TRBV2 and TRBJ2-5; TRBD1 is a possible D gene (5 bases). V dropped 7 bases and J dropped 5 bases, with 11 bases sitting between them. Germline V gene lookup returns CDR1 SNHLY and CDR2 FYNNEI. This CDR3 has 12 amino acids.

The chain joins TRBV7-9 to TRBJ1-3; tentative D call: TRBD1 (6 bases). The CDR3 covers 14 residues. Germline CDR1 SEHNR, CDR2 FQNEAQ (reference sequence). V lost 6 bases and J lost 2, with 11 bases in between. This chain's CDR3 is CASSSKGAGNTIYF. In DNA form, the CDR3 reads TGTGCCAGCAGTTCCAAGGGGGCTGGAAACACCATATATTTT. Full variable domain (missing parts from reference TRBV7-9 and TRBJ1-3): DTGVSQNPRHKITKRGQNVTFRCDPISEHNRLYWYRQTLGQGPEFLTYFQNEAQLEKSRLLSDRFSAERPKGSFSTLEIQRTEQGDSAMYLCASSSKGAGNTIYFGEGSWLTVV.

This clonotype was detected only a few times. DNA for the CDR3: TGCGCCAGCAGCCAAGATAGGACAGCGCGTTTTCAGCCCCAGCATTTT. It specifies CASSQDRTARFQPQHF. V usage is TRBV4-3 and J usage is TRBJ1-5, with D tentatively TRBD1 (6 bases). This CDR3 comprises 16 residues. V was cut by 0 bases and J by 6 bases, with 15 bases left in between. Germline V gene lookup returns CDR1 LGHNA and CDR2 YSLEER.

J is TRBJ2-1 and V is TRBV7-3; D may be TRBD1 or TRBD2 (5 bases each). Germline V CDR1 and CDR2: SGHTA, FQGTGA. Between the trimmed V and J ends, which lost 8 bases and 7 bases, there was a span of 12 bases. The CDR3 has 12 amino acids. The CDR3: CASGGRANEQFF. The CDR3 nucleotides are TGTGCCAGCGGGGGACGGGCAAATGAGCAGTTCTTC.

CDR3 sequence: CASSQSQGRYEQYF. The CDR3 DNA follows: TGCGCCAGCAGCCAGTCCCAGGGAAGGTACGAGCAGTACTTC. V is TRBV4-1 and J is TRBJ2-7, with D perhaps TRBD1 (5 bases). The germline V gene has CDR1 MGHRA and CDR2 YSYEKL. The germline V and J ends were trimmed by 3 bases and 4 bases, with 13 bases remaining between them. This CDR3 has 14 amino acids.

The chain is built from TRBV12-3 or TRBV12-4 and TRBJ2-7; D is unclear. V dropped 5 bases and J dropped 0 bases, with 14 bases sitting between them. The CDR3 sequence is 15 residues long. CDR3: CASSPHGRSSYEQYF. For the CDR3, the DNA is TGTGCCAGCAGTCCCCACGGACGGAGCTCCTACGAGCAGTACTTC.

A single count supports this clonotype. The gene calls are TRBV6-5 and TRBJ2-5, with D perhaps matching TRBD1 (6 bases). Matching the DNA end better, TRBJ2-7 makes the J call doubtful. The CDR3 spans 15 residues. Germline V gene lookup returns CDR1 MNHEY and CDR2 SVGAGI. The CDR3 DNA is TGTGCCAGCACCCCGGACAGAGCGAGCTCCTACGAGCAGTACTTC. This gives the protein CASTPDRASSYEQYF.

In this sample, this clonotype turned up a few times. This chain joins TRBV6-5 and TRBJ2-6, with D unclear. The CDR3 runs to 15 residues. Germline V gene sequence: CDR1 MNHEY, CDR2 SVGAGI. V lost 6 bases and J 0 bases, leaving 9 bases between the germline ends. As DNA, the CDR3 is TGTGCCAGCAGAACGACGGCCTCTGGGGCCAACGTCCTGACTTTC. Translating it yields CASRTTASGANVLTF.

This clonotype was seen more than once but under ten times. The genes are TRBV5-1 and TRBJ2-1; TRBD2 matches 15 bases. CDR1 and CDR2 from the germline V gene are SGHRS and YFSETQ. The CDR3 totals 19 residues. V shed 4 bases, J shed 4 bases, and the junction held 12 bases outside the gene matches. CDR3 sequence (DNA): TGCGCCAGCAGCCCTCCCGGGACTAGCGGGGGGTCCACGTACAATGAGCAGTTCTTC. It is translated as CASSPPGTSGGSTYNEQFF.

The rearrangement links TRBV20-1 to TRBJ1-5; the D is unclear. The length of the CDR3 is 15 residues. The germline CDR1 and CDR2 sequences are DFQATT and SNEGSKA (reference sequence). V was pared by 1 base and J by 7 bases, with 17 bases between. CDR3 DNA: TGCAGTGCTAGAGTAGGAGGCAGCTTGGGCCAGCCCCAGCATTTT. It codes for CSARVGGSLGQPQHF.

The V gene is TRBV28, the J gene TRBJ1-1; D call uncertain. Between the trimmed V and J ends, which lost 2 bases and 5 bases, there was a span of 12 bases. Germline values: CDR1 MDHEN, CDR2 SYDVKM. This CDR3 region has 14 residues. The CDR3 bases are TGTGCCAGCAGTTTAACAGCCCGGGAGACTGAAGCTTTCTTT. It translates to CASSLTARETEAFF. Complete variable domain (other parts from reference TRBV28 and TRBJ1-1): DVKVTQSSRYLVKRTGEKVFLECVQDMDHENMFWYRQDPGLGLRLIYFSYDVKMKEKGDIPEGYSVSREKKERFSLILESASTNQTSMYLCASSLTARETEAFFGQGTRLTVV.

This clonotype has only a few counts. The chain has TRBV12-5 and TRBJ1-1, with 9 bases fitting TRBD1. CDR1 and CDR2 (germline): LGHNT, FRNRAP. This CDR3 spans 13 amino acids. The J segment lost 5 bases and the V segment lost 5 bases, leaving 3 bases of the junction unmatched. CDR3 amino acids: CASGQTGGTEAFF. The DNA for the CDR3 is TGTGCTAGTGGTCAGACAGGGGGAACTGAAGCTTTCTTT.